This T cell receptor beta chain stems from a study of beta chain features in type 1 diabetes. Study findings and constraints: Shorter templates may be favored by PCR, equally so in patients and controls. Relative to healthy donors, patients appeared to have naive, central memory and Treg TCRB repertoires that were more similar.

There are a few counts of this clone. Its antigen remains unknown. Purity above 95% was achieved in all sorted populations. The isolated RNA, all of it, was reverse transcribed, so expressed TCRB transcripts were what got sequenced. Some clones are missing from TCRdb's copy, which holds only in-frame ones; the method was immunoSEQ multiplex PCR. The sample consists of about 160,000 clones, around 8% of them appearing once. The ends were cut back, 5 bases at V and 5 bases at J, with 18 bases in the middle. Germline-derived CDR1 and CDR2 are SGHVS and FNYEAQ. There are 16 residues in the CDR3. The specimen was central memory CD4+ T cells from blood. The sequence was obtained from a man aged 18 to 30 in good health. The chain employs TRBV7-6 and TRBJ2-2; D is perhaps TRBD2 (6 bases). CDR3 DNA sequence: TGTGCCAGCAGCCCCCCGTTCAACCGGGGGACCGGGGAGCTGTTTTTT. Residues: CASSPPFNRGTGELFF.